This entry features one T cell receptor beta chain sequence. The data originate from a study of blood T cell dynamics during melanoma immunotherapy. Study overall: Metastatic melanoma patients received first-line pembrolizumab or nivolumab plus ipilimumab.

The sample's time point: week 3, after first cycle of checkpoint inhibitor. One draw preceded checkpoint blockade; another followed its first cycle at week 3. Patients had no prior systemic cancer treatment, immunosuppressants or other active cancers. A fixed DNA input of about 320 ng was used per bulk PBMC sample. Assay: immunoSEQ multiplex PCR; the TCRdb copy retains only in-frame clones and omits some. The sample lists about 7,000 clones, 81% seen once, with more than 12% in the top ten. Trimming shortened V by 3 bases and J by 7 bases, and 16 bases separated the two germline ends. Looked up from germline, CDR1 is MDHEN and CDR2 is SYDVKM. The CDR3 length is 15 residues.

This TCR was recovered from a human donor with melanoma. J is TRBJ1-5 and V is TRBV28; D is possibly TRBD1 (6 bases). The sequences come from blood, collected from a patient treated with checkpoint blockade. CDR3 sequence reads: CASSLTQGSVQPQHF. The DNA of the CDR3 is TGTGCCAGCAGTTTGACCCAGGGGTCAGTGCAGCCCCAGCATTTT.